The rows below give T cell receptor beta chains drawn from one sample of a study of response to subunit inactivated influenza vaccine. TCRdb re-analysed the RT-PCR reads in MiXCR, keeping a single row per CDR3 protein. The sample yields about 700,000 distinct CDR3 sequences, 14% seen once. The sequencing here drew on PBMCs from blood, taken less than 15 days before vaccination. These receptors all stem from a man in his fifties who received an inactivated influenza vaccine. Both conserved end residues are part of each CDR3. Each record gives: J gene, D gene, V gene, CDR3 protein. A D gene is named only where the DNA matches it firmly.

>TRBJ2-5|TRBD1|TRBV24-1
CATSDPGRDRQETQYF
>TRBJ2-5|TRBD2|TRBV4-1
CASSQDRSSGGQETQYF
>TRBJ2-7|TRBD1|TRBV6-1
CASSESGQGVYEQYF
>TRBJ2-3|NA|TRBV5-1
CASKNPAGTDTQYF
>TRBJ2-1|TRBD2|TRBV6-5
CASSSDPYSGGQYNEQFF
>TRBJ2-3|TRBD1|TRBV10-3
CAISESSGGTQYF
>TRBJ2-1|NA|TRBV15
CATSPTRNNEQFF
>TRBJ2-7|TRBD2|TRBV18
CASSPRSGVYEQYF
>TRBJ2-3|NA|TRBV4-1
CASSQPDSPEYF
>TRBJ1-6|NA|TRBV20-1
CSARVDSNSPLHF
>TRBJ2-5|NA|TRBV7-9
CASSSGHDQETQYF
>TRBJ2-2|NA|TRBV6-1
CATWRDTNTGELFF
>TRBJ2-2|TRBD1|TRBV7-8
CASSHRGAGELFF
>TRBJ2-5|TRBD1|TRBV7-2
CASSSGQEETQYF
>TRBJ2-2|TRBD2|TRBV28
CASSLGTSGVLNTGELFF
>TRBJ1-1|NA|TRBV28
CASSSTNLMNTEAFF
>TRBJ2-1|TRBD1|TRBV5-6
CASSKGQGPYNEQFF
>TRBJ2-1|TRBD2|TRBV4-2
CASSQASPTSGAYNEQFF